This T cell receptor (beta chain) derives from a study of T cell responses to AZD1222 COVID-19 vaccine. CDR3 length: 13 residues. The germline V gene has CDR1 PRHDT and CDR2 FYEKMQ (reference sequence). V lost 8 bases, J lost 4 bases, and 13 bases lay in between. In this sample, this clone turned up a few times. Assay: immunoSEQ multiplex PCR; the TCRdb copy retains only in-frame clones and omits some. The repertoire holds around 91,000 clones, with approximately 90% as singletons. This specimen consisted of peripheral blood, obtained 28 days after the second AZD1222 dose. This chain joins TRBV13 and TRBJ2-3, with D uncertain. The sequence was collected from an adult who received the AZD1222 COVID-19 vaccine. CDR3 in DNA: TGTGCCAGCTCTTCTAGGTCCCCAGATACGCAGTATTTT. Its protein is CASSSRSPDTQYF.